This TCR beta chain stems from a study of stem cell transplantation in POMP-related autoinflammatory disease. Across the study: Impaired MHC class I-dependent CD8+ differentiation was hypothesized from defective thymoproteasomes. Findings of the study overall: In PRAID patients, the number of distinct TRB V-J gene pairings was restricted.

A single count supports this clone. Its antigen is unidentified. Clones were sequenced by immunoSEQ multiplex PCR, and TCRdb holds only the in-frame ones, with some missing. The sample lists approximately 30,000 clones; almost 90% were seen once. Here the sequenced sample was CD4+ T cells from PBMCs, taken before stem cell transplantation. The clonotype was recovered from a human donor with POMP-related autoinflammation and immune dysregulation (PRAID).

The CDR3 protein is CASSEALVGDTQYF. The CDR3 nucleotides are TGTGCCAGCAGTGAAGCGCTAGTGGGAGATACGCAGTATTTT. The rearrangement uses TRBV6-1 and TRBJ2-3, with D uncertain. The CDR3 loop spans 14 amino acids. In germline, CDR1 is MNHNS, CDR2 SASEGT. The germline V and J ends were trimmed by 0 bases and 5 bases, with 9 bases remaining between them.